This entry concerns a single T cell receptor beta chain. This record belongs to a study of blood T cell repertoires in COVID-19. The overall study: T cells, B-cell-depleted T cells, or PBMCs provided the cDNA or gDNA that served as material.

Authors' methods: Reference gene primer amplification gave nucleated cell count estimates. This table comes from immunoSEQ multiplex PCR, and its TCRdb copy is limited to in-frame clones, with some not included. From that table come the V and J calls and clone size; the DNA was used to work out D and trimming. The sample has about 230,000 clones, about 80% seen once; the top ten hold approximately 4.7%. The V gene lost 1 base and the J gene lost 11 bases, with 5 bases spanning the gap. The CDR3 loop spans 10 amino acids. Germline lookup yields CDR1 SEHNR and CDR2 FQNEAQ (reference sequence). The sample was peripheral blood. This clonotype was sampled from a man aged 50 to 60 with active or convalescent COVID-19. V gene TRBV7-9 combines with J gene TRBJ1-1; maybe TRBD1 (5 bases). This CDR3 is CASSLEGAFF. In nucleotides, the CDR3 is TGTGCCAGCAGCTTAGAGGGGGCTTTCTTT. The variable domain in full, completed from reference TRBV7-9 and TRBJ1-1, reads DTGVSQNPRHKITKRGQNVTFRCDPISEHNRLYWYRQTLGQGPEFLTYFQNEAQLEKSRLLSDRFSAERPKGSFSTLEIQRTEQGDSAMYLCASSLEGAFFGQGTRLTVV.